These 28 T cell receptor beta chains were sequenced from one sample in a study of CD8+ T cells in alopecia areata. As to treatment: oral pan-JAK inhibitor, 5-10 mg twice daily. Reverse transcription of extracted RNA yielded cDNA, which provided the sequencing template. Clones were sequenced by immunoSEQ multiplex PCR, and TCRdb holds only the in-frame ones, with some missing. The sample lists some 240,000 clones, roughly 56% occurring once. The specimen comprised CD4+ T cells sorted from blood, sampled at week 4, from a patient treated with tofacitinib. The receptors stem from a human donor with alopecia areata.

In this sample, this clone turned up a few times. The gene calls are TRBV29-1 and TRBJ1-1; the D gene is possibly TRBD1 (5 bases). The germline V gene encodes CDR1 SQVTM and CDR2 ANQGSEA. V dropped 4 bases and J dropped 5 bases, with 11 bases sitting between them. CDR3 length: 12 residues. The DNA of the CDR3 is TGCAGCGTTGTCGCAGGGATAACTGAAGCTTTCTTT. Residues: CSVVAGITEAFF.

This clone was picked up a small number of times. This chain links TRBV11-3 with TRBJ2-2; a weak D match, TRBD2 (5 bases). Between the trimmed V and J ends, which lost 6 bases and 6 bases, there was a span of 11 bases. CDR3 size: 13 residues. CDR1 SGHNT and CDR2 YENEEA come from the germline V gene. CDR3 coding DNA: TGTGCCAGCAGTCACGGACTTTCCGGGGAGCTGTTTTTT. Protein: CASSHGLSGELFF.

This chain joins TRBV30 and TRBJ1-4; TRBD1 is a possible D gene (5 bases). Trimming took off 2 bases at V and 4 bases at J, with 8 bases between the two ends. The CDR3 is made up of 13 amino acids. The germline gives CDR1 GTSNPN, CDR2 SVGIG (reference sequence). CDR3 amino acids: CAWSWGFNEKLFF. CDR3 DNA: TGTGCCTGGAGTTGGGGGTTTAATGAAAAACTGTTTTTT.

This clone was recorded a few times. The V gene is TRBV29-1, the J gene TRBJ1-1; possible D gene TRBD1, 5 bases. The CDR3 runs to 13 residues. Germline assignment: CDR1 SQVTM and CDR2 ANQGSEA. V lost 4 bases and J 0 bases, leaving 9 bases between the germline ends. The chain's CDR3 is CSVGMGVNTEAFF. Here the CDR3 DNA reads TGCAGCGTTGGGATGGGGGTGAACACTGAAGCTTTCTTT.

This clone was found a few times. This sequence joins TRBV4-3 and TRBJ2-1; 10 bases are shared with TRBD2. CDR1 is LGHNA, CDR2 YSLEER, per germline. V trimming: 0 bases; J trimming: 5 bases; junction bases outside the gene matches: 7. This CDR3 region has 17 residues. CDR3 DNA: TGCGCCAGCAGCCAAGATCTTTCTAGCGGGAGCCACAATGAGCAGTTCTTC. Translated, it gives CASSQDLSSGSHNEQFF.

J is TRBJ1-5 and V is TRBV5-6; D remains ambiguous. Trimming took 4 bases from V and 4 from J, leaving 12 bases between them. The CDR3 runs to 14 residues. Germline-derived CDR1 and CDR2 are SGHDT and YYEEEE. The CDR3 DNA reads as TGTGCCAGCAGCCTGACTGGTAGGAATCAGCCCCAGCATTTT. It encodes CASSLTGRNQPQHF.

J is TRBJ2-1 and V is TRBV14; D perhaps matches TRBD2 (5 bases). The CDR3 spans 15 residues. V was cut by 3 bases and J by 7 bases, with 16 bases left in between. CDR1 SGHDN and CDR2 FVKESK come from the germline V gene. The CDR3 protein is CASSHRSPGGNEQFF. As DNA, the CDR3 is TGTGCCAGCAGCCACAGATCGCCTGGAGGAAATGAGCAGTTCTTC.

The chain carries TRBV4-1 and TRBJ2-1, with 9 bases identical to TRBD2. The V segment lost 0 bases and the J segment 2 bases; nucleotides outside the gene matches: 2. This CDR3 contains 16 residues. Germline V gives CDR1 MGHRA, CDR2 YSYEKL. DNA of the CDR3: TGCGCCAGCAGCCAAGATGCGGGGGGGACCTACAATGAGCAGTTCTTC. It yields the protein CASSQDAGGTYNEQFF.

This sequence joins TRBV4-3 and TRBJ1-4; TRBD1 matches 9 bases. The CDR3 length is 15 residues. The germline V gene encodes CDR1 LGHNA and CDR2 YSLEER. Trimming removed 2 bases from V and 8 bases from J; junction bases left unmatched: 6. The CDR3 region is CASSQSGDRDEKLFF. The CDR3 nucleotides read TGCGCCAGCAGCCAATCTGGGGACAGGGACGAAAAACTGTTTTTT.

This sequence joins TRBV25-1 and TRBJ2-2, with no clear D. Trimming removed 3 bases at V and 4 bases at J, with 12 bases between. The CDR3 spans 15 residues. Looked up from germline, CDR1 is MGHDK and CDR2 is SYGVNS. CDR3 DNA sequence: TGTGCCAGCAGTGATGGGCGCGGACGCACCGGGGAGCTGTTTTTT. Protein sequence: CASSDGRGRTGELFF.

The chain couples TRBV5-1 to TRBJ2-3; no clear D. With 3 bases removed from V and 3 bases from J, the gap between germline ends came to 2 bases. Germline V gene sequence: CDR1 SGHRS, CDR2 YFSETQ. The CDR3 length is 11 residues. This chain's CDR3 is CASSSTDTQYF. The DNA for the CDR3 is TGCGCCAGCAGCTCGACAGATACGCAGTATTTT.

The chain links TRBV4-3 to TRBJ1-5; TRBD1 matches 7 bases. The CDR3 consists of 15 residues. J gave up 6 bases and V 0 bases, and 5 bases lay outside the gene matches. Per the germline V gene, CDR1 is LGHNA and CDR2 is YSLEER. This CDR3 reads CASSQDPGGGQPQHF. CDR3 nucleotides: TGCGCCAGCAGCCAAGATCCAGGGGGAGGTCAGCCCCAGCATTTT.

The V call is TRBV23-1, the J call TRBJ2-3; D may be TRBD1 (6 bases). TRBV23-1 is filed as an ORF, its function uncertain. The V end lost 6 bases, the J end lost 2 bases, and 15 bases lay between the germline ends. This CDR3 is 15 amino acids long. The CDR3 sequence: CASSLQGMYTDTQYF. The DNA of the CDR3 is TGCGCCAGCAGCCTACAGGGAATGTACACAGATACGCAGTATTTT.

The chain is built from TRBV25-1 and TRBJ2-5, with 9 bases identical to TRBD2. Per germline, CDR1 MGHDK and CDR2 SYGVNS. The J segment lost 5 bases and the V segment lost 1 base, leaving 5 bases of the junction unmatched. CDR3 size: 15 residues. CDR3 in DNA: TGTGCCAGCAGTGAATTTGCGGGGGGGAGGGAGACCCAGTACTTC. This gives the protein CASSEFAGGRETQYF.

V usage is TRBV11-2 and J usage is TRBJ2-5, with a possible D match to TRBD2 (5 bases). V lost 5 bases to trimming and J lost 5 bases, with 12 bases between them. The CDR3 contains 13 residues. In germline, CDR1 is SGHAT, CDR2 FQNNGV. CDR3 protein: CASSLSGEETQYF. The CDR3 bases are TGTGCCAGCAGCCTTAGTGGGGAGGAGACCCAGTACTTC.

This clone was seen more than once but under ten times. The chain's CDR3 is CASSQSVYSPLHF. The CDR3 coding sequence is TGCGCCAGCAGCCAATCGGTGTACTCACCCCTCCACTTT. The V gene is TRBV4-3, the J gene TRBJ1-6; no reliable D call. V lost 2 bases and J lost 10, with 9 bases in between. In germline, CDR1 is LGHNA, CDR2 YSLEER. The CDR3 runs 13 residues.

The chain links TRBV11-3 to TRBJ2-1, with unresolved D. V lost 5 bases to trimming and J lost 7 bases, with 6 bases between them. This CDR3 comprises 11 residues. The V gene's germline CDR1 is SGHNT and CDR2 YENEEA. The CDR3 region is CASSQANEQFF. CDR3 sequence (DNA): TGTGCCAGCAGCCAAGCTAATGAGCAGTTCTTC.

The CDR3 region is CSVERLLAGGRDTQYF. CDR3 coding DNA: TGCAGCGTTGAAAGGTTACTAGCGGGGGGGCGGGATACGCAGTATTTT. The V call is TRBV29-1, the J call TRBJ2-3, with 13 bases aligning to TRBD2. Germline CDR1 SQVTM, CDR2 ANQGSEA. CDR3 length equals 16 residues. V lost 2 bases, J lost 6 bases, and 8 bases stayed unmatched.

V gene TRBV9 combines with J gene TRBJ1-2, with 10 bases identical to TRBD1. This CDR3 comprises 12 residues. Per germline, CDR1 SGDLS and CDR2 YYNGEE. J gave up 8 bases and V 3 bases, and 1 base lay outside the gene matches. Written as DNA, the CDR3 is TGTGCCAGCAGCGCGACAGGGGGCGGCTACACCTTC. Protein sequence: CASSATGGGYTF.

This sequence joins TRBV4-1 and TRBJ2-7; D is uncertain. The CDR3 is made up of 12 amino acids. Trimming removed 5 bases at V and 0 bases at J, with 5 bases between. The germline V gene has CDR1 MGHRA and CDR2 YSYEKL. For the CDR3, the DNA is TGCGCCAGCAGCTCGAGCTCCTACGAGCAGTACTTC. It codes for CASSSSSYEQYF.

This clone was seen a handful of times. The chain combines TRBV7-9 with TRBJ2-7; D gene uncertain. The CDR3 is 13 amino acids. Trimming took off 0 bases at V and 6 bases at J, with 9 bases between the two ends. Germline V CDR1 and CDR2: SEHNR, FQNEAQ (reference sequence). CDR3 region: CASSLAGLIEQYF. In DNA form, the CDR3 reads TGTGCCAGCAGCTTAGCCGGTCTGATCGAGCAGTACTTC.

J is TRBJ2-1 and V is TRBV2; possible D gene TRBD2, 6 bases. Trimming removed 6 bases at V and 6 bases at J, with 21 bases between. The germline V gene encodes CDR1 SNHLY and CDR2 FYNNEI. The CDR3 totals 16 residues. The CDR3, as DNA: TGTGCCAGCAGCTGGATCCGGGACTCCGGGCCCAATGAGCAGTTCTTC. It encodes CASSWIRDSGPNEQFF.

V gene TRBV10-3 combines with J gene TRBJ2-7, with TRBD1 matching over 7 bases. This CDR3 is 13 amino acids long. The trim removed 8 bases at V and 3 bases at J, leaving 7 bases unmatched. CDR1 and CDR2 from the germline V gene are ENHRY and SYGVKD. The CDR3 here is CAIRPTGIYEQYF. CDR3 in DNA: TGTGCCATCCGCCCGACAGGGATCTACGAGCAGTACTTC.

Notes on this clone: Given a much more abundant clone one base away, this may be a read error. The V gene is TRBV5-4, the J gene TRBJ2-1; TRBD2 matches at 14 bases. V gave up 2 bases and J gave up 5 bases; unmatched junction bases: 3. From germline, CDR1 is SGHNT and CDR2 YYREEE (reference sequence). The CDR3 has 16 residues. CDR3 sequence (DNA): TGTGCCAGCAGCTTTGGGGGACTAGCGGGGGACAATGAGCAGTTCTTC. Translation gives CASSFGGLAGDNEQFF.

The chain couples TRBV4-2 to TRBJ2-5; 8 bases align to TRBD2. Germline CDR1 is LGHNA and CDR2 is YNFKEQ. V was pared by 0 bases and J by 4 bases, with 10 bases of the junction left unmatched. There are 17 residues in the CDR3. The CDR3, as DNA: TGTGCCAGCAGCCAAGATATAGGGCGGGGGGCCTCAGAGACCCAGTACTTC. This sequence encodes CASSQDIGRGASETQYF.

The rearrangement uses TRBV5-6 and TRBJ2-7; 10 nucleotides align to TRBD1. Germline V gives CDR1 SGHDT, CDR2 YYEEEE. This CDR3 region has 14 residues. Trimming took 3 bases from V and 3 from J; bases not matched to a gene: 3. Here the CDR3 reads CASSSRTGGYEQYF. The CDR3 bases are TGTGCCAGCAGCTCCCGGACAGGGGGCTACGAGCAGTACTTC.

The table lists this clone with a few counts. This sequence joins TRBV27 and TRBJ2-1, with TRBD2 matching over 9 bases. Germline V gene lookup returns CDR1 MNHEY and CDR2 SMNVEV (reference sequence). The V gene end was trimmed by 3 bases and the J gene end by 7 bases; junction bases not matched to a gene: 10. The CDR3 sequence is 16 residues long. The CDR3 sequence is CASSFIAGVWVNEQFF. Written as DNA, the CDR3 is TGTGCCAGCAGTTTCATAGCGGGGGTGTGGGTGAATGAGCAGTTCTTC.

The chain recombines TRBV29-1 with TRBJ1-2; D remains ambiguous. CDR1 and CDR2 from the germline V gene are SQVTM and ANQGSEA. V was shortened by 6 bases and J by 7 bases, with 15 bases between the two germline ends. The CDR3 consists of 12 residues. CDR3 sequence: CSVERVPRGYTF. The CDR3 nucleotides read TGCAGCGTCGAAAGGGTTCCCCGTGGCTACACCTTC.